This record covers a single T cell receptor beta chain. Its cognate antigen is unknown. These data originate in a study of blood T cells in healthy people across ages. The authors ran a second PCR of roughly 6 to 12 cycles using a sample-barcoded 5' primer and a J-beta primer mix. TCRdb used MiXCR to reprocess the 5' RACE reads, holding one entry per CDR3 protein. The table lists about 640,000 distinct CDR3 sequences, roughly 50% of them singletons. Germline values: CDR1 SGHVS, CDR2 FNYEAQ. This CDR3 is 16 amino acids long. V shed 3 bases, J shed 5 bases, and the junction held 10 bases outside the gene matches. General study findings and limits: CMV infection status of these donors was not known.

V and J are TRBV7-6 and TRBJ2-5; TRBD2 matches 9 bases. Sample: blood. The sequence was collected from a man between 60 and 75 years old in good health. The CDR3 DNA reads as TGTGCCAGCAGCTTCAACCAAGCGGGGGGACGTGAGACCCAGTACTTC. Translated: CASSFNQAGGRETQYF.